What follows are 7 T cell receptor beta chains derived from one specimen sequenced in a study of cytomegalovirus exposure and HLA in healthy donors. Primers: 60 Vbeta forward and 13 Jbeta reverse. The assay was immunoSEQ multiplex PCR, and TCRdb's table has in-frame clones only and misses some. The sample contains 150,000 or so clones, more than 75% of which appear only once. The sample taken for sequencing was PBMCs. The receptors derive from a man aged 50 to 59 in good health and CMV-seronegative.

The chain has TRBV27 and TRBJ2-1; D ambiguous. Germline loops: CDR1 MNHEY, CDR2 SMNVEV (reference sequence). This CDR3 is 14 amino acids long. The V gene lost 7 bases and the J gene lost 3 bases, with 13 bases spanning the gap. This CDR3 is CASIPPGLYNEQFF. CDR3 sequence (DNA): TGTGCCAGCATTCCACCGGGTCTCTACAATGAGCAGTTCTTC.

In this sample, this clone turned up once. One end of the junction is discordant with germline, which a read error may explain. This chain connects TRBV7-7 to TRBJ2-1; D unclear. There are 14 residues in the CDR3. Germline CDR1 and CDR2: SSHAT and FNYEAQ (reference sequence). This CDR3 reads CASSLNRQDNEQFF. CDR3 bases: TGTGCTAGCAGCTTAAACCGGCAGGACAATGAGCAGTTCTTC.

The chain combines TRBV11-3 with TRBJ1-1, with 8 bases aligning to TRBD1. Germline CDR1 and CDR2: SGHNT and YENEEA. V dropped 4 bases and J dropped 4; count of bases not matched to a gene: 2. There are 13 residues in the CDR3. This CDR3 reads CASSYQGATEAFF. DNA of the CDR3: TGTGCCAGCAGCTATCAGGGGGCCACTGAAGCTTTCTTT.

The CDR3 sequence: CASSFRGNRTNTGELFF. CDR3 coding DNA: TGTGCCAGCAGTTTCAGGGGGAACAGGACGAACACCGGGGAGCTGTTTTTT. J is TRBJ2-2 and V is TRBV7-9; 7 nucleotides match TRBD1. The V gene end was trimmed by 6 bases and the J gene end by 0 bases; junction bases not matched to a gene: 10. The CDR3 consists of 17 residues. The germline gives CDR1 SEHNR, CDR2 FQNEAQ (reference sequence).

This clone was seen a handful of times. This chain connects TRBV2 to TRBJ1-4, with D maybe TRBD1 (5 bases). Germline CDR1 reads SNHLY; CDR2 reads FYNNEI. The V end was cut by 0 bases, the J end by 6 bases, with 11 bases between. The CDR3 has 15 amino acids. CDR3 DNA sequence: TGTGCCAGCAGTGAAGCGGGGCTGCAGGATGAAAAACTGTTTTTT. This sequence encodes CASSEAGLQDEKLFF.

The CDR3 sequence is CASSPSVGTANNQPQHF. CDR3 bases: TGTGCCAGCTCACCTAGCGTGGGGACAGCGAACAATCAGCCCCAGCATTTT. The rearrangement uses TRBV18 and TRBJ1-5, with 7 bases aligning to TRBD1. This CDR3 is built from 17 residues. J gave up 3 bases and V 3 bases, and 11 bases lay outside the gene matches. CDR1 is KGHSH, CDR2 LQKENI, per germline.

V and J are TRBV7-3 and TRBJ2-3, with TRBD2 matching 11 bases. The CDR3 covers 15 residues. Per germline, CDR1 SGHTA and CDR2 FQGTGA. Trimming took 5 bases from V and 4 from J; bases not matched to a gene: 5. The CDR3 coding sequence is TGTGCCAGCAGCCGTAGCGGGAGGGCTGCAGATACGCAGTATTTT. This gives the protein CASSRSGRAADTQYF.